The next 8 T cell receptor beta chains were all read from a single sample in a study of blood T cell repertoires in COVID-19. Here immunoSEQ multiplex PCR was the method, and the copy in TCRdb shows in-frame clones only, minus some. Among approximately 150,000 clones, around 84% were seen once, and the ten largest hold around a fifth. Input material: peripheral blood. These receptors were collected from a woman of 80 years or more with acute or convalescent COVID-19.

The V gene is TRBV3-1 (or the pseudogene TRBV3-2), the J gene TRBJ2-7, with 7 positions matching TRBD2. CDR1 is LGHDT, CDR2 YNNKEL, per germline (reference sequence). The CDR3 runs 13 residues. V lost 4 bases and J lost 3; bases outside the gene matches: 3. The CDR3 DNA sequence: TGTGCCAGCAGCCCAGCGGGGCGCTACGAGCAGTACTTC. Translation: CASSPAGRYEQYF.

V and J are TRBV9 and TRBJ2-6; perhaps TRBD1 as D (5 bases). CDR3 length: 13 residues. Between the trimmed V and J ends, which lost 8 bases and 4 bases, there was a span of 10 bases. Per the germline V gene, CDR1 is SGDLS and CDR2 is YYNGEE. The CDR3 region has the DNA TGTGCCAGTTCGACAGCCGGGGCCAACGTCCTGACTTTC. Amino acids: CASSTAGANVLTF.

The chain is built from TRBV6-5 and TRBJ2-7, with 12 nucleotides matching TRBD2. Germline values: CDR1 MNHEY, CDR2 SVGAGI. V lost 5 bases and J lost 6; bases outside the gene matches: 8. The CDR3 extends over 15 amino acids. The CDR3 region has the DNA TGTGCCAGCAGTCGCCGACTAGCGGGGGCTTCCGAGCAGTACTTC. Its protein is CASSRRLAGASEQYF.

This clone appeared a single time. The J gene is TRBJ2-3, the V gene TRBV2; TRBD1 might be the D (5 bases). The CDR3 is 14 residues long. Looked up from germline, CDR1 is SNHLY and CDR2 is FYNNEI. V was shortened by 8 bases and J by 5 bases, with 17 bases between the two germline ends. DNA of the CDR3: TGTGCCAGCTCTCAGGGCCCGGGTCTAGATACGCAGTATTTT. This sequence encodes CASSQGPGLDTQYF. The full variable domain, completed using reference TRBV2 and TRBJ2-3, is EPEVTQTPSHQVTQMGQEVILRCVPISNHLYFYWYRQILGQKVEFLVSFYNNEISEKSEIFDDQFSVERPDGSNFTLKIRSTKLEDSAMYFCASSQGPGLDTQYFGPGTRLTVL.

The chain joins TRBV12-3 or TRBV12-4 to TRBJ2-7; 7 bases are shared with TRBD1. With V trimmed by 6 bases and J by 2 bases, 4 bases remained unmatched. CDR3 length: 13 residues. CDR3 region: CASRGTETYEQYF. As DNA, the CDR3 is TGTGCCAGCAGAGGGACAGAGACCTACGAGCAGTACTTC.

This sequence joins TRBV19 and TRBJ2-1, with 9 bases aligning to TRBD1. Germline V gene data show CDR1 as LNHDA and CDR2 as SQIVND (reference sequence). The CDR3 loop spans 14 amino acids. Trimming at V came to 3 bases and at J to 9 bases, leaving 6 bases not matched to a gene. CDR3 protein: CASSMDRGLGEQFF. The CDR3 bases are TGTGCCAGTAGTATGGACAGGGGCTTGGGTGAGCAGTTCTTC. Full variable domain (missing parts from reference TRBV19 and TRBJ2-1): DGGITQSPKYLFRKEGQNVTLSCEQNLNHDAMYWYRQDPGQGLRLIYYSQIVNDFQKGDIAEGYSVSREKKESFPLTVTSAQKNPTAFYLCASSMDRGLGEQFFGPGTRLTVL.

The gene calls are TRBV6-6 and TRBJ2-6; D is unresolved. Trimming shortened V by 0 bases and J by 3 bases, and 9 bases separated the two germline ends. The V gene's germline CDR1 is MNHNY and CDR2 SVGAGI (reference sequence). This CDR3 has 16 amino acids. CDR3 in amino acids: CASSYSAGGGANVLTF. The DNA for the CDR3 is TGTGCCAGCAGTTACTCTGCCGGCGGTGGGGCCAACGTCCTGACTTTC.

CDR3 residues: CARRGFKDSLYNSPLHF. The CDR3 DNA reads TGTGCCAGACGGGGGTTTAAGGACTCCTTATATAATTCACCCCTCCACTTT. The chain is built from TRBV25-1 and TRBJ1-6; TRBD1 is a possible D gene (5 bases). The CDR3 length is 17 residues. CDR1 and CDR2 (germline): MGHDK, SYGVNS. Trimming stripped 9 bases from V and 4 bases from J, with 22 bases between.